This is a list of T cell receptor beta chains from one sample in a study of shared clonotypes between healthy human individuals. The repertoire was sequenced with immunoSEQ multiplex PCR; TCRdb's copy has only in-frame clones and lacks some. This sample has millions of clones; 90% to 95% occur once, and the top ten carry 1.5% to 2%. Specimen: naive CD8+ T cells from PBMCs. These receptors were taken from a young man in good health. Some clones in this sample may be carry-over from other donors' samples. The CDR3 runs from the conserved cysteine through the conserved F or W. D genes are given only for firm matches. Clone size is shown for a subset of rows, as once, few, many or a class of expanded clone.

V	J	D	size	DNA	CDR3
TRBV27	TRBJ2-2	.	.	TGTGCCAGCAGTAACCAAAGGGCCGGGGAGCTGTTTTTT	CASSNQRAGELFF
TRBV7-9	TRBJ2-2	TRBD2	.	TGTGCCAGCAGCCCCGGGACTAGCGGGAGGGTATGGAACACCGGGGAGCTGTTTTTT	CASSPGTSGRVWNTGELFF
TRBV9	TRBJ2-5	.	.	TGTGCCAGCAGCCCCCGCCGGACCCTGCAAGAGACCCAGTACTTC	CASSPRRTLQETQYF
TRBV7-9	TRBJ1-2	.	.	TGTGCCAGCAGCATGGGACTCCAGGGTGGCTACACCTTC	CASSMGLQGGYTF
TRBV7-9	TRBJ2-3	.	.	TGTGCCAGCAGCTTAGGGGCCCACGACACGGATACGCAGTATTTT	CASSLGAHDTDTQYF
TRBV30	TRBJ2-3	.	.	TGTGCCTGGAGCGACCCGTGGGTGGCGCGAGGTACGCAGTATTTT	CAWSDPWVARGTQYF
TRBV11-3	TRBJ2-7	TRBD1	.	TGTGCCAGCAGTTTAGACAGGGGGGCCCTCTACGAGCAGTACTTC	CASSLDRGALYEQYF
TRBV7-9	TRBJ2-7	.	.	TGTGCCAGCAATGGTCAGGTGGGGACACCCTACGAGCAGTACTTC	CASNGQVGTPYEQYF
TRBV5-6	TRBJ2-6	.	.	TGTGCCAGCAGAGTAGGGCAGGCCGCGATAGGGGCCAACGTCCTGACTTTC	CASRVGQAAIGANVLTF
TRBV7-9	TRBJ1-5	.	.	TGTGCCAGCAGCTTCAAGGACGGGAGCAATCAGCCCCAGCATTTT	CASSFKDGSNQPQHF
TRBV11-2	TRBJ2-3	.	.	TGTGCCAGCAGCTTAGGAGTACGTTTATCCACAGATACGCAGTATTTT	CASSLGVRLSTDTQYF
TRBV27	TRBJ1-5	.	.	TGTGCCAGCAGTTTTTTGGGGGCTGGCAATAATCAGCCCCAGCATTTT	CASSFLGAGNNQPQHF
TRBV4-1	TRBJ2-7	TRBD2	.	TGCGCCAGCAGCCAACAACTAGCGGGGCGGTACGAGCAGTACTTC	CASSQQLAGRYEQYF
TRBV10-3	TRBJ2-1	TRBD2	once	TGTGCCGCCTCCGGGACTAAGGACAATGAGCAGTTCTTC	CAASGTKDNEQFF
TRBV30	TRBJ2-3	.	once	TGTGCCTGGAGTGTACTTTCGGGCACAGATACGCAGTATTTT	CAWSVLSGTDTQYF
TRBV7-9	TRBJ2-3	TRBD2	.	TGTGCCAGCAGCTTAGGTTATCTAGCGGAGCTCACAGATACGCAGTATTTT	CASSLGYLAELTDTQYF
TRBV27	TRBJ1-5	.	once	TGTGCCAGCTCCCCGCGGGGGTCCTGGCCCCAGCATTTT	CASSPRGSWPQHF
TRBV5-4	TRBJ2-2	.	.	TGTGCCAGCAGGCGGCCCGGTCTGGACGGGGAGCTGTTTTTT	CASRRPGLDGELFF
TRBV10-3	TRBJ2-7	TRBD1	.	TGTGCCATCAGCTACCGGGACAGGGGGCGGGAGCAGTACTTC	CAISYRDRGREQYF
TRBV27	TRBJ2-1	TRBD2	.	TGTGCCAGCAGTCCACTAGCGGAAGTTTACAATGAGCAGTTCTTC	CASSPLAEVYNEQFF
TRBV6-1	TRBJ2-1	.	.	TGTGCCAGCAGGATATTCTCGAGGGACGACAATGAGCAGTTCTTC	CASRIFSRDDNEQFF
TRBV6-5	TRBJ2-5	.	.	TGTGCCAGCAGTCCGACTAGAGGGATCCAAGAGACCCAGTACTTC	CASSPTRGIQETQYF
TRBV29-1	TRBJ2-5	.	.	TGCAGCGTTCCGCATGGGCAGGGCCAAGAGACCCAGTACTTC	CSVPHGQGQETQYF
TRBV11-2	TRBJ1-4	.	.	TGTGCCAGCAGCTTGGGTGGGGGGGCAGGTGAAAAACTGTTTTTT	CASSLGGGAGEKLFF
TRBV29-1	TRBJ2-3	.	.	TGCAGCGTGGGGAAGGGACGGACGAGCACAGATACGCAGTATTTT	CSVGKGRTSTDTQYF
TRBV28	TRBJ2-1	.	.	TGTGCCAGCAGTTCAGTAAAGGGGAAACGCAATGAGCAGTTCTTC	CASSSVKGKRNEQFF
TRBV7-6	TRBJ2-7	TRBD2	.	TGTGCCAGCAGCTTAACGACTGGGGGGGTGGGACTCGGATTCTACGAGCAGTACTTC	CASSLTTGGVGLGFYEQYF
TRBV5-6	TRBJ2-3	.	.	TGTGCCAGCGATTCTTTGAGGGGGGACCTAGGCACAGATACGCAGTATTTT	CASDSLRGDLGTDTQYF
TRBV4-3	TRBJ2-5	.	.	TGCGCCAGCAGCCAAGACACGGAAGGGACCCAGTACTTC	CASSQDTEGTQYF
TRBV10-3	TRBJ2-5	.	once	TGTGCCATCAGTGAGGAGGCAGGGATAGAGACCCAGTACTTC	CAISEEAGIETQYF
TRBV6-1	TRBJ2-7	TRBD2	.	TGTGCCAGCAGTGATTTTCCGGGACTACGATTCTACGAGCAGTACTTC	CASSDFPGLRFYEQYF